This entry lists 6 T cell receptor beta chains sequenced from one sample in a study of blood T cell repertoires in COVID-19 (TCRdb year 2020). Libraries were prepared through the immunoSEQ multiplex PCR assay. Not all clones reach the TCRdb copy of this immuneACCESS table, which keeps in-frame sequences only. Checked studies attribute under half of the gap to unresolved V genes and leave the rest unexplained. Recorded for this sample are 200,000 to 250,000 clones; around 84% of them occurred a single time. The ten top clones hold 6.5% to 9% of the sample. Source material: PBMCs or T cells enriched from blood (not recorded which). The origin of the receptors is a woman aged 40 to 55 with acute COVID-19.

The chain has TRBV3-1 (or the pseudogene TRBV3-2) and TRBJ1-2, with TRBD1 matching over 7 bases. J was trimmed by 4 bases and V by 3 bases; bases with no gene match: 5. The germline V gene encodes CDR1 LGHDT and CDR2 YNNKEL (reference sequence). The CDR3 loop spans 14 amino acids. The CDR3 loop is CASSHPGQAYGYTF. CDR3 nucleotides: TGTGCCAGCAGCCATCCAGGACAGGCCTATGGCTACACCTTC.

The chain joins TRBV5-1 to TRBJ2-1; 8 bases are a match to TRBD2. V was clipped by 0 bases and J by 3 bases; unmatched bases: 5. The CDR3 covers 16 residues. Germline V gene sequence: CDR1 SGHRS, CDR2 YFSETQ. The CDR3 sequence: CASSLVGSGDYNEQFF. CDR3 nucleotides: TGCGCCAGCAGCTTGGTCGGTAGCGGGGACTACAATGAGCAGTTCTTC.

This clone was seen once. This chain joins TRBV5-4 and TRBJ2-7; D is perhaps TRBD1 (6 bases). The CDR3 contains 14 residues. V was trimmed by 2 bases and J by 0 bases, leaving 9 bases between them. Germline V gene data show CDR1 as SGHNT and CDR2 as YYREEE (reference sequence). In DNA, the CDR3 is TGTGCCAGCAGCTTCGAAGGGGGCTCCTACGAGCAGTACTTC. The encoded protein is CASSFEGGSYEQYF.

The chain is built from TRBV7-3 and TRBJ2-5; 7 bases agree with TRBD1. The germline V gene has CDR1 SGHTA and CDR2 FQGTGA. The CDR3 loop spans 13 amino acids. With 5 bases clipped from V and 2 bases from J, the junction kept 2 bases outside the gene matches. CDR3 protein: CASSRDSQETQYF. CDR3 bases: TGTGCCAGCAGCAGGGACAGTCAAGAGACCCAGTACTTC.

This clone was seen many times. This chain connects TRBV23-1 to TRBJ2-7; perhaps TRBD2 as D (6 bases). TRBV23-1 is filed as an ORF, its function uncertain. The CDR3 covers 15 residues. With 0 bases removed from V and 4 bases from J, the gap between germline ends came to 13 bases. In DNA form, the CDR3 reads TGCGCCAGCAGTCAATCGAGGACTATCTTATACGAGCAGTACTTC. This translates into CASSQSRTILYEQYF.

The chain's CDR3 is CAWTGGAYGYTF. CDR3 bases: TGTGCCTGGACCGGAGGGGCTTATGGCTACACCTTC. J is TRBJ1-2 and V is TRBV30, with D possibly being TRBD1 (5 bases). The CDR3 spans 12 residues. In germline, CDR1 is GTSNPN, CDR2 SVGIG (reference sequence). Trimming cost V 4 bases and J 5 bases, with 11 bases left between them.